These 11 T cell receptor beta chains were sequenced from one sample in a study of cytomegalovirus exposure and HLA in healthy donors. Vbeta (60) and Jbeta (13) primers were used in the PCR. Method: immunoSEQ multiplex PCR; TCRdb's copy keeps in-frame clones and lacks some. The data hold roughly 110,000 clones, with around 73% observed a single time. The sample was PBMCs. The receptor set was obtained from a man younger than 45 in good health and CMV-seronegative.

This rearrangement joins TRBV7-9 to TRBJ2-3; 10 bases map to TRBD2. Per germline, CDR1 SEHNR and CDR2 FQNEAQ (reference sequence). J gave up 3 bases and V 2 bases, and 11 bases lay outside the gene matches. The CDR3 contains 18 residues. The CDR3 is CASSLPTSGAFVTDTQYF. The CDR3 region has the DNA TGTGCCAGCAGCTTACCAACTAGCGGGGCCTTCGTTACAGATACGCAGTATTTT.

The chain couples TRBV27 to TRBJ2-5; 12 bases agree with TRBD2. The junction had 9 bases not matched to a gene; V was cut back by 4 bases and J by 0 bases. Germline V CDR1 and CDR2: MNHEY, SMNVEV (reference sequence). The CDR3 spans 18 residues. Written as DNA, the CDR3 is TGTGCCAGCAGTTGGGGACGACGACTAGCGGGGGACCAAGAGACCCAGTACTTC. Translation gives CASSWGRRLAGDQETQYF.

The genes are TRBV9 and TRBJ1-1; TRBD1 is a possible D gene (6 bases). Trimming took off 4 bases at V and 7 bases at J, with 11 bases between the two ends. The CDR3 extends over 12 amino acids. Germline CDR1 and CDR2: SGDLS and YYNGEE. This chain's CDR3 is CASSFTGNEAFF. CDR3 coding DNA: TGTGCCAGCAGCTTCACAGGGAATGAAGCTTTCTTT.

The chain links TRBV2 to TRBJ1-6; D gene uncertain. The CDR3 is 17 amino acids. V gave up 5 bases and J gave up 0 bases, with 14 bases separating them. CDR1 and CDR2 from the germline V gene are SNHLY and FYNNEI. The CDR3 DNA reads as TGTGCCAGCAGTTGGAGGAGGGCGAGCTCCTATAATTCACCCCTCCACTTT. This gives the protein CASSWRRASSYNSPLHF.

The V gene is TRBV7-2, the J gene TRBJ2-7; 7 bases match TRBD2. This CDR3 contains 12 residues. Germline lookup yields CDR1 SGHTA and CDR2 FQGNSA. V lost 3 bases to trimming and J lost 9 bases; unmatched junction nucleotides: 5. CDR3 amino acids: CASSFRGDAQYF. The CDR3 bases are TGTGCCAGCAGCTTCCGGGGGGATGCGCAGTACTTC.

The chain has TRBV28 and TRBJ2-4, with TRBD2 matching 7 bases. Germline V gene sequence: CDR1 MDHEN, CDR2 SYDVKM. This CDR3 has 15 amino acids. V lost 2 bases and J lost 3; bases outside the gene matches: 4. The CDR3 DNA reads TGTGCCAGCAGTTTAGGGGGGAGGGACAAAAACATTCAGTACTTC. Translation gives CASSLGGRDKNIQYF.

This clone was recorded a few times. V usage is TRBV2 and J usage is TRBJ2-7; no clear D gene. Germline V gives CDR1 SNHLY, CDR2 FYNNEI. Trimming stripped 2 bases from V and 2 bases from J, with 10 bases between. The CDR3 contains 14 residues. The CDR3 DNA follows: TGTGCCAGCAGTGAAATACAGTTCACCTACGAGCAGTACTTC. Residues: CASSEIQFTYEQYF.

J is TRBJ2-3 and V is TRBV6-1; unclear D gene. CDR1 MNHNS and CDR2 SASEGT come from the germline V gene. V lost 4 bases, J lost 2 bases, and 10 bases lay in between. The CDR3 spans 14 residues. CDR3 residues: CASSANYLTDTQYF. Written as DNA, the CDR3 is TGTGCCAGCAGTGCCAACTACCTCACAGATACGCAGTATTTT.

V usage is TRBV29-1 and J usage is TRBJ2-5; 9 bases line up with TRBD1. The tail of the sequence fits TRBJ2-7 better, so the J call may be wrong. Per germline, CDR1 SQVTM and CDR2 ANQGSEA. The CDR3 loop spans 13 amino acids. The CDR3 loop is CSVGTGNSYEQYF. For the CDR3, the DNA is TGCAGCGTCGGGACAGGGAATAGTTACGAGCAGTACTTC.

The chain joins TRBV10-2 to TRBJ2-5; D call uncertain. This CDR3 region has 13 residues. Germline loops: CDR1 WSHSY, CDR2 SAAADI. The germline V and J ends were trimmed by 9 bases and 3 bases, with 14 bases remaining between them. CDR3 region: CASTYFLEETQYF. The CDR3, as DNA: TGCGCCAGTACCTACTTTTTAGAAGAGACCCAGTACTTC.

The chain has TRBV4-2 and TRBJ1-2, with a weak D call TRBD1 (5 bases). The CDR3 runs to 15 residues. Germline V gene data show CDR1 as LGHNA and CDR2 as YNFKEQ. V dropped 0 bases and J dropped 4 bases, with 12 bases sitting between them. CDR3 bases: TGTGCCAGCAGCCAAGACTCCGGGGGACCCTATGGCTACACCTTC. Encoded protein: CASSQDSGGPYGYTF.